A single sample is the source of the 9 T cell receptor beta chains below, sequenced in a study of shared clonotypes between healthy human individuals. The method was immunoSEQ multiplex PCR; TCRdb's version includes in-frame clones alone and lacks a portion of them. The sample lists some 2.1 million clones, approximately 92% occurring once. Naive CD8 cells lacked CD45RO, underwent positive selection for CCR7 and left out terminally differentiated effector memory CD45RA+ cells. Sequencing used naive CD8+ T cells from PBMCs. These receptors originate from a man aged 18 to 29 in good health. Some clones in this sample may be carry-over from other donors' samples.

The chain has TRBV5-4 and TRBJ1-2, with TRBD1 as a possible D gene (5 bases). V was pared by 3 bases and J by 5 bases, with 23 bases between. CDR1 is SGHNT and CDR2 is YYREEE in the germline V gene (reference sequence). The CDR3 runs 17 residues. The CDR3 here is CASSSGTGTAVLYGYTF. The CDR3 nucleotides are TGTGCCAGCAGCTCGGGCACTGGGACGGCCGTTCTATATGGCTACACCTTC.

This clone showed up just once. This chain links TRBV10-2 with TRBJ1-2, with 8 bases fitting TRBD1. This CDR3 is built from 15 residues. J was trimmed by 1 base and V by 5 bases; bases with no gene match: 6. Looked up from germline, CDR1 is WSHSY and CDR2 is SAAADI. The CDR3: CASSKDRAFNYGYTF. The CDR3 DNA reads as TGCGCCAGCAGTAAGGACAGGGCCTTTAACTATGGCTACACCTTC.

The chain carries TRBV14 and TRBJ2-3, with D perhaps TRBD1 or TRBD2 (5 bases each). Trimming shortened V by 4 bases and J by 2 bases, and 13 bases separated the two germline ends. CDR1 is SGHDN and CDR2 is FVKESK in the germline V gene. This CDR3 is built from 15 residues. DNA of the CDR3: TGTGCCAGCAGCCCCCCTACGGGGCTCACAGATACGCAGTATTTT. Encoded protein: CASSPPTGLTDTQYF. The whole variable domain, filled in from reference TRBV14 and TRBJ2-3, reads EAGVTQFPSHSVIEKGQTVTLRCDPISGHDNLYWYRRVMGKEIKFLLHFVKESKQDESGMPNNRFLAERTGGTYSTLKVQPAELEDSGVYFCASSPPTGLTDTQYFGPGTRLTVL.

This clone turned up a few times. Other DNA variants within this sample encode the same CDR3. This chain connects TRBV30 to TRBJ1-1; the D gene is possibly TRBD1 (6 bases). The germline V gene has CDR1 GTSNPN and CDR2 SVGIG (reference sequence). This CDR3 spans 13 amino acids. V was cut by 0 bases and J by 1 base, with 6 bases left in between. CDR3 sequence reads: CAWSVQGNTEAFF. Here the CDR3 DNA reads TGTGCCTGGAGTGTACAGGGGAACACTGAAGCTTTCTTT.

The J gene is TRBJ2-1, the V gene TRBV28, with TRBD2 matching over 7 bases. V was clipped by 5 bases and J by 5 bases; unmatched bases: 9. The length of the CDR3 is 15 residues. Germline lookup yields CDR1 MDHEN and CDR2 SYDVKM. CDR3 DNA: TGTGCCAGCAGTCCGCGACTAGCACGGAACAATGAGCAGTTCTTC. Protein: CASSPRLARNNEQFF.

The chain employs TRBV4-3 and TRBJ2-2; TRBD2 aligns across 7 bases. After removal of 2 bases from V and 5 bases from J, the junction contained 5 bases not matched to a gene. The CDR3 consists of 15 residues. The germline V gene has CDR1 LGHNA and CDR2 YSLEER. For the CDR3, the DNA is TGCGCCAGCAGCCAAAGACTAGCAGATACCGGGGAGCTGTTTTTT. It yields the protein CASSQRLADTGELFF.

The chain links TRBV7-2 to TRBJ2-6; the D is unclear. V lost 5 bases, J lost 0 bases, and 14 bases lay in between. The CDR3 contains 17 residues. The germline V gene encodes CDR1 SGHTA and CDR2 FQGNSA. The CDR3 reads CASSGFKGLSGANVLTF. The DNA for the CDR3 is TGTGCCAGCAGCGGTTTTAAGGGCCTCTCTGGGGCCAACGTCCTGACTTTC.

This sequence joins TRBV7-9 and TRBJ2-1; the D call may be TRBD1 or TRBD2 (5 bases each). Germline loops: CDR1 SEHNR, CDR2 FQNEAQ (reference sequence). V was cut by 0 bases and J by 5 bases, with 23 bases left in between. CDR3 length: 19 amino acids. The CDR3 protein is CASSLAEIRDSGQDNEQFF. DNA of the CDR3: TGTGCCAGCAGCTTAGCGGAGATACGAGACTCGGGGCAAGACAATGAGCAGTTCTTC.

The gene calls are TRBV11-2 and TRBJ2-3, with no clear D. Germline CDR1 reads SGHAT; CDR2 reads FQNNGV. The V and J ends lost 1 base and 2 bases respectively, with 13 bases between them. This CDR3 is built from 16 residues. The CDR3 is CASSLVTHLFTDTQYF. The CDR3 DNA reads TGTGCCAGCAGCTTAGTCACCCACTTATTCACAGATACGCAGTATTTT.